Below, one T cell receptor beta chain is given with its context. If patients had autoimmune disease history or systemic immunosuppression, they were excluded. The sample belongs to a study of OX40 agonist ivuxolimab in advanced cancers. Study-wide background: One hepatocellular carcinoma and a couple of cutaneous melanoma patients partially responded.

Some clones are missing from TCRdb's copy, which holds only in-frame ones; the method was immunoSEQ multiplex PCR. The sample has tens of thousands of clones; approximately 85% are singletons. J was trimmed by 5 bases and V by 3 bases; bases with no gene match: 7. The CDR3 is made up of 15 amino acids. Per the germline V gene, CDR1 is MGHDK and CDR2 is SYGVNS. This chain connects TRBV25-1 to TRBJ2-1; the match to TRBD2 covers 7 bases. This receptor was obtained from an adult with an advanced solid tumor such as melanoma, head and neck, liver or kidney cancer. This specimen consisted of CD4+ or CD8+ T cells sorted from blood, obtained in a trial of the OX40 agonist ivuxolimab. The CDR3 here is CASSDLRGLNNEQFF. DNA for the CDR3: TGTGCCAGCAGTGATCTGCGGGGGTTAAACAATGAGCAGTTCTTC.